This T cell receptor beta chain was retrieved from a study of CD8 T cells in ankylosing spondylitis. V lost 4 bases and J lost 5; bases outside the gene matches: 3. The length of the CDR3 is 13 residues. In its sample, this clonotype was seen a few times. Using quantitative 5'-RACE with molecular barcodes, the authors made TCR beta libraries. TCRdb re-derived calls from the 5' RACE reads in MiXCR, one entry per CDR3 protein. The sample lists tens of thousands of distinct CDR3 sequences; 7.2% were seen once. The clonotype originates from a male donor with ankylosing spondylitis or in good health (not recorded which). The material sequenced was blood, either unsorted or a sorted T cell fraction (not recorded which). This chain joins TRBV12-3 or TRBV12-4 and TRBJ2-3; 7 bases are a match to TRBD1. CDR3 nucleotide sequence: TGTGCCAGCAGTTCGTCAGGGGGAGATACGCAGTATTTT. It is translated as CASSSSGGDTQYF.